These 24 T cell receptor beta chains share one sample of origin, sequenced in a study of blood T cell repertoires in COVID-19 (dated by TCRdb to 2020 to 2021). Libraries were built with the immunoSEQ multiplex PCR assay. TCRdb obtained this table from immuneACCESS and retained in-frame rearrangements with V and J assigned. These tables miss some clones; where compared with another copy, unresolved V genes account for less than half of the shortfall, and the remainder is unexplained. Across this sample there are 150,000 to 200,000 clones, with about 85% seen only once. The ten largest clonotypes hold roughly 15% of the sample. The sample consisted of peripheral blood. These receptors all come from a woman between 65 and 79 years old with COVID-19, enrolled during active disease.

The J gene is TRBJ2-3, the V gene TRBV27, with TRBD1 as a possible D gene (5 bases). The CDR3 is 15 amino acids. Germline values: CDR1 MNHEY, CDR2 SMNVEV (reference sequence). Trimming pared 2 bases from V and 2 bases from J, leaving 11 bases between. CDR3 coding DNA: TGTGCCAGCAGTTTAGATCAGGGATACACAGATACGCAGTATTTT. Its translation is CASSLDQGYTDTQYF.

This chain joins TRBV11-2 and TRBJ2-4; D is possibly TRBD1 (6 bases). The CDR3 has 19 amino acids. Germline V CDR1 and CDR2: SGHAT, FQNNGV. V was pared by 6 bases and J by 0 bases, with 24 bases between. The CDR3 is CASRRLAVTGKLAKNIQYF. CDR3 sequence (DNA): TGTGCCAGCAGGCGCCTGGCGGTAACAGGGAAGCTAGCCAAAAACATTCAGTACTTC.

The chain recombines TRBV2 with TRBJ2-5, with a possible D match to TRBD1 (5 bases). V was clipped by 2 bases and J by 10 bases, with 11 bases between them. Germline CDR1 reads SNHLY; CDR2 reads FYNNEI. The CDR3 consists of 12 residues. Written as DNA, the CDR3 is TGTGCCAGCAGTGAAAAACAGGTGGTCCAGTACTTC. Translation gives CASSEKQVVQYF. Supplemented by reference TRBV2 and TRBJ2-5, the full variable domain reads EPEVTQTPSHQVTQMGQEVILRCVPISNHLYFYWYRQILGQKVEFLVSFYNNEISEKSEIFDDQFSVERPDGSNFTLKIRSTKLEDSAMYFCASSEKQVVQYFGPGTRLLVL.

The chain's CDR3 is CASRGSVSYEQYF. The CDR3 bases are TGTGCCAGCAGGGGTAGCGTCTCCTACGAGCAGTACTTC. This chain connects TRBV6-5 to TRBJ2-7; D possibly corresponds to TRBD2 (5 bases). In germline, CDR1 is MNHEY, CDR2 SVGAGI. The CDR3 has 13 residues. V was shortened by 6 bases and J by 0 bases, with 9 bases between the two germline ends.

V and J are TRBV11-2 and TRBJ2-3, with a weak D call TRBD2 (5 bases). The CDR3 is 16 residues long. Germline V CDR1 and CDR2: SGHAT, FQNNGV. V lost 4 bases and J 4 bases, leaving 18 bases between the germline ends. This chain's CDR3 is CASSSRRFRSADTQYF. The CDR3 nucleotides read TGTGCCAGCAGCTCCCGGAGGTTTAGATCGGCAGATACGCAGTATTTT.

This clone was recorded only once. V usage is TRBV6-5 and J usage is TRBJ1-4, with TRBD1 as a possible D gene (6 bases). The CDR3 spans 13 residues. The ends were cut back, 7 bases at V and 2 bases at J, with 8 bases in the middle. Per germline, CDR1 MNHEY and CDR2 SVGAGI. DNA of the CDR3: TGTGCCAGCATGGACAGTACTAATGAAAAACTGTTTTTT. Encoded protein: CASMDSTNEKLFF.

The V and J genes are TRBV5-1 and TRBJ2-2; possibly TRBD1 for D (6 bases). The germline CDR1 and CDR2 sequences are SGHRS and YFSETQ. V shed 2 bases and J shed 3 bases, with 11 bases lying between them. The CDR3 contains 15 residues. This CDR3 reads CASSLGQTDTGELFF. The CDR3 nucleotides read TGCGCCAGCAGCTTAGGACAGACGGACACCGGGGAGCTGTTTTTT.

The V gene is TRBV30, the J gene TRBJ1-2; TRBD1 might be the D (6 bases). From germline, CDR1 is GTSNPN and CDR2 SVGIG (reference sequence). V gave up 3 bases and J gave up 4 bases, with 18 bases separating them. There are 15 residues in the CDR3. This CDR3 reads CAWRAGDTKIYGYTF. CDR3 DNA: TGTGCCTGGAGGGCAGGGGACACTAAAATCTATGGCTACACCTTC.

CDR3 in amino acids: CATSRAQGPRLFF. DNA for the CDR3: TGTGCCACCAGCAGAGCACAGGGGCCAAGACTGTTTTTT. V usage is TRBV15 and J usage is TRBJ1-4; 7 bases are a match to TRBD1. Trimming removed 1 base from V and 13 bases from J; junction bases left unmatched: 6. The germline V gene has CDR1 LNHNV and CDR2 YYDKDF (reference sequence). There are 13 residues in the CDR3.

The genes are TRBV2 and TRBJ2-5; weak D call: TRBD2 (5 bases). Germline CDR1 reads SNHLY; CDR2 reads FYNNEI. V was cut by 6 bases and J by 3 bases, with 11 bases left in between. The CDR3 is 13 residues long. The CDR3 nucleotides read TGTGCCAGCAGGCGTTACGGGGAAGAGACCCAGTACTTC. It yields the protein CASRRYGEETQYF. Drawing the rest from reference TRBV2 and TRBJ2-5, the complete variable domain is EPEVTQTPSHQVTQMGQEVILRCVPISNHLYFYWYRQILGQKVEFLVSFYNNEISEKSEIFDDQFSVERPDGSNFTLKIRSTKLEDSAMYFCASRRYGEETQYFGPGTRLLVL.

The DNA of the CDR3 is TGTGCCAGCAGTCCGCGGACTAGCGGGAGAGCCGGGAGTACCGGGGAGCTGTTTTTT. Translating gives CASSPRTSGRAGSTGELFF. The rearrangement links TRBV27 to TRBJ2-2, with 13 bases aligning to TRBD2. CDR3 length: 19 amino acids. Germline values: CDR1 MNHEY, CDR2 SMNVEV (reference sequence). Unmatched junction bases numbered 14, after V lost 5 bases and J lost 5 bases.

The rearrangement uses TRBV14 and TRBJ2-7, with TRBD1 identical over 7 bases. Germline CDR1 reads SGHDN; CDR2 reads FVKESK. V shed 9 bases, J shed 4 bases, and the junction held 30 bases outside the gene matches. The CDR3 is made up of 20 amino acids. The CDR3 region is CASPKSGTANFPFRDYEQYV. The CDR3 bases are TGTGCCAGTCCGAAGTCCGGGACAGCCAATTTCCCATTCCGCGATTACGAGCAGTACGTC.

This clone was counted a single time. V is TRBV6-1 and J is TRBJ2-7; 8 bases match TRBD1. Germline CDR1 MNHNS, CDR2 SASEGT. This CDR3 spans 15 amino acids. Germline trimming cut 2 bases from V and 6 bases from J; bases unmatched to any gene: 9. This chain's CDR3 is CASSEIRGRFPEQYF. The CDR3 nucleotides read TGTGCCAGCAGTGAAATCAGGGGGCGCTTCCCCGAGCAGTACTTC.

The rearrangement uses TRBV6-5 and TRBJ2-1; TRBD2 matches at 13 bases. The CDR3 is 16 residues long. Trimming removed 4 bases from V and 4 bases from J; junction bases left unmatched: 4. Germline lookup yields CDR1 MNHEY and CDR2 SVGAGI. The CDR3 nucleotides read TGTGCCAGCAGTTCCAGGACTAGCGGGGGATACAATGAGCAGTTCTTC. Translated, it gives CASSSRTSGGYNEQFF.

The sample holds a few counts of this clone. The genes are TRBV7-2 and TRBJ1-6; 8 positions match TRBD1. CDR1 is SGHTA and CDR2 is FQGNSA in the germline V gene. V lost 4 bases, J lost 10 bases, and 9 bases stayed unmatched. This CDR3 has 15 amino acids. The CDR3 loop is CASSSSTGGQSPLHF. The CDR3 DNA follows: TGTGCCAGCAGCTCATCAACAGGGGGGCAATCACCCCTCCACTTT.

CDR3 residues: CASSLKPPTGTSGTDTQYF. The CDR3 region has the DNA TGTGCCAGCAGCCTAAAGCCCCCAACCGGGACTAGCGGCACAGATACGCAGTATTTT. The V call is TRBV27, the J call TRBJ2-3; 10 bases align to TRBD2. The junction had 16 bases not matched to a gene; V was cut back by 6 bases and J by 1 base. This CDR3 has 19 residues. Per the germline V gene, CDR1 is MNHEY and CDR2 is SMNVEV (reference sequence).

The rearrangement uses TRBV10-2 and TRBJ2-6, with a tentative D call TRBD2 (6 bases). Trimming removed 8 bases from V and 3 bases from J, with 17 bases in between. Germline V gene data show CDR1 as WSHSY and CDR2 as SAAADI. This CDR3 spans 16 amino acids. The CDR3 nucleotides are TGCGCCAGCTACCCGGGTGGGGGGATTGGGGCCAACGTCCTGACTTTC. Translated, it gives CASYPGGGIGANVLTF.

Here the CDR3 reads CASRLDSSGNTIYF. The CDR3 DNA is TGTGCCAGCCGTCTGGACAGCTCTGGAAACACCATATATTTT. The gene calls are TRBV27 and TRBJ1-3; possible D gene TRBD1, 6 bases. CDR3 length: 14 amino acids. Looked up from germline, CDR1 is MNHEY and CDR2 is SMNVEV (reference sequence). Trimming left V 8 bases short and J 0 bases short, with 11 bases between.

The V gene is TRBV18, the J gene TRBJ1-4; TRBD1 matches 12 bases. Unmatched junction bases numbered 1, after V lost 3 bases and J lost 8 bases. The CDR3 has 14 amino acids. Germline V gives CDR1 KGHSH, CDR2 LQKENI. Here the CDR3 DNA reads TGTGCCAGCTCACCCGGGACAGGGGGCGAAAAACTGTTTTTT. This translates into CASSPGTGGEKLFF.

The chain employs TRBV14 and TRBJ1-2, with D maybe TRBD1 (6 bases). V gave up 1 base and J gave up 4 bases, with 13 bases separating them. The length of the CDR3 is 15 residues. Germline V gene sequence: CDR1 SGHDN, CDR2 FVKESK. The CDR3 DNA reads TGTGCCAGCAGCCAAGCCGGGACAAGCCGCTATGGCTACACCTTC. This encodes CASSQAGTSRYGYTF.

As concerns this clone: Germline is not matched at one junction end, which may reflect a read error. The chain links TRBV27 to TRBJ1-5, with a tentative D call TRBD1 (6 bases). CDR1 is MNHEY and CDR2 is SMNVEV in the germline V gene (reference sequence). The CDR3 has 16 amino acids. Here the CDR3 DNA reads TGTGCCACCAGTTCGCCAAGTCAGGGGTTGGGTCAGCCCCAGCATTTT. This encodes CATSSPSQGLGQPQHF.

The V and J genes are TRBV6-5 and TRBJ2-1, with 11 bases fitting TRBD2. V trimming: 2 bases; J trimming: 7 bases; junction bases outside the gene matches: 4. The CDR3 covers 15 residues. The germline V gene has CDR1 MNHEY and CDR2 SVGAGI. In DNA form, the CDR3 reads TGTGCCAGCAGTTACGAGGGACTAGCGGAAAATGAGCAGTTCTTC. Translation gives CASSYEGLAENEQFF.

The rearrangement joins TRBV30 to TRBJ2-6, with unresolved D. The CDR3 is 15 amino acids. V lost 0 bases and J lost 4, with 10 bases in between. CDR1 and CDR2 from the germline V gene are GTSNPN and SVGIG (reference sequence). The CDR3 DNA sequence: TGTGCCTGGAGTGTTGGAGATACGGGGGCCAACGTCCTGACTTTC. Encoded protein: CAWSVGDTGANVLTF.

The CDR3 DNA reads as TGTGCCTGGGGGGACAGGGCGACCGGGGAGCTGTTTTTT. This sequence encodes CAWGDRATGELFF. The gene calls are TRBV30 and TRBJ2-2; 9 bases line up with TRBD1. CDR3 size: 13 residues. CDR1 GTSNPN and CDR2 SVGIG come from the germline V gene (reference sequence). The V segment lost 5 bases and the J segment 5 bases; nucleotides outside the gene matches: 3.